The clone carrying this T cell receptor (beta chain) was found once. Its matching antigen is unknown. Method: immunoSEQ multiplex PCR; TCRdb's copy keeps in-frame clones and lacks some. The data show about 130,000 clones, around 80% seen once. This specimen comes from a study of cytotoxic CD8 clonotypes in ibrutinib-treated CLL. This CDR3 region has 17 residues. V shed 2 bases and J 6 bases; nucleotides not matched to a gene: 12. Germline values: CDR1 SGHRS, CDR2 YFSETQ. Broader study findings: Stable or contracted on treatment, public clonotypes were also uncommon.

V usage is TRBV5-1 and J usage is TRBJ2-4; 9 nucleotides line up with TRBD1. The sample consisted of PBMCs, taken after 12 months of ibrutinib treatment. The clonotype was recovered from a human donor with chronic lymphocytic leukemia. The CDR3 reads CASSFAPWDRDLNIQYF. The CDR3 bases are TGCGCCAGCAGCTTCGCCCCCTGGGACAGGGACCTAAACATTCAGTACTTC.